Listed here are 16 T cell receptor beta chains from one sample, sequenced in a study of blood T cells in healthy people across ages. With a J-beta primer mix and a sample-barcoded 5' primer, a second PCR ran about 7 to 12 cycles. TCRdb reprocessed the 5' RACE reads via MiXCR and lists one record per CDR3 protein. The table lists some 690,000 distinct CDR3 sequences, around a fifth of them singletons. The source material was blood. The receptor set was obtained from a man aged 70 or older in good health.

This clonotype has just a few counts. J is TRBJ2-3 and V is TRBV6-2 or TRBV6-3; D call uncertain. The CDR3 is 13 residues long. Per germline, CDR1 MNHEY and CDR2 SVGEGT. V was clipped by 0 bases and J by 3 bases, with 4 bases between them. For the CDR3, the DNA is TGTGCCAGCAGTTACTCGATAACAGATACGCAGTATTTT. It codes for CASSYSITDTQYF.

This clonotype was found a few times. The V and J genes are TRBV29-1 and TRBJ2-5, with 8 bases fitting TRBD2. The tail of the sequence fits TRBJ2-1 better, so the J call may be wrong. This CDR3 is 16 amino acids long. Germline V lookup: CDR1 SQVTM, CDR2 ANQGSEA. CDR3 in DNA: TGCAGCGTCACTCGAGGGGCGGGAGGTGTCGGGGATGAGCAGTTCTTC. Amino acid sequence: CSVTRGAGGVGDEQFF.

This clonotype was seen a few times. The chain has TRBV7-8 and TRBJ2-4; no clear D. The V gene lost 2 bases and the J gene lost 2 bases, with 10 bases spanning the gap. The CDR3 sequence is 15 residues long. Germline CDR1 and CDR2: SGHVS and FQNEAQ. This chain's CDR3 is CASSLIDLTKNIQYF. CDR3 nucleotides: TGTGCCAGCAGCTTAATTGACCTAACCAAAAACATTCAGTACTTC.

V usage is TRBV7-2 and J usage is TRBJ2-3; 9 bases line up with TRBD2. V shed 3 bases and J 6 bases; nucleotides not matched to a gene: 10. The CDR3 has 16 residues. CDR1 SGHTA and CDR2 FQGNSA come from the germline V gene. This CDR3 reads CASSFKLAGKGDTQYF. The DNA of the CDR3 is TGTGCCAGCAGCTTTAAACTAGCGGGCAAAGGCGATACGCAGTATTTT.

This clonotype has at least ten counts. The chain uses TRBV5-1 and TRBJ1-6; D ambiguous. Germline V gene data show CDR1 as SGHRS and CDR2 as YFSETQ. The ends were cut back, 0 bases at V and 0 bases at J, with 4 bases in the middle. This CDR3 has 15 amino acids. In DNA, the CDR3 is TGCGCCAGCAGCTTGGAAAGCTCCTATAATTCACCCCTCCACTTT. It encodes CASSLESSYNSPLHF.

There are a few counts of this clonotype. The CDR3 coding sequence is TGTGCCACCAGTGACCGAGTTAGCGGGGGGCACTTGGATACGCAGTATTTT. Encoded protein: CATSDRVSGGHLDTQYF. The rearrangement uses TRBV24-1 and TRBJ2-3; TRBD2 agrees at 10 bases. Germline CDR1 KGHDR, CDR2 SFDVKD. The CDR3 is 17 residues long. V lost 4 bases, J lost 6 bases, and 12 bases stayed unmatched.

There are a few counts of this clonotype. CDR3 sequence: CASSLSSFIEKLFF. CDR3 DNA: TGTGCCAGCAGTTTGTCGTCTTTCATTGAAAAACTGTTTTTT. The chain joins TRBV12-3 or TRBV12-4 to TRBJ1-4, with unresolved D. V lost 3 bases to trimming and J lost 7 bases, with 12 bases between them. This CDR3 spans 14 amino acids.

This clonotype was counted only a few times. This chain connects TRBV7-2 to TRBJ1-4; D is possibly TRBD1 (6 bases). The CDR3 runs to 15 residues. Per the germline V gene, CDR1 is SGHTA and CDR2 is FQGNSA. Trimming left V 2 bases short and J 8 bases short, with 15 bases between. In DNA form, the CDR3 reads TGTGCCAGCAGCTTAAGAGGGGCAGGGGAGGAAAAACTGTTTTTT. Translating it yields CASSLRGAGEEKLFF.

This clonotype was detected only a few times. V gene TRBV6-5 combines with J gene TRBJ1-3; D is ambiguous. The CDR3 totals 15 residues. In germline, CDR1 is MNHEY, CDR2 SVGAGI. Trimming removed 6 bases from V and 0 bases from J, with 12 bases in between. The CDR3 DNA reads TGTGCCAGCAGCAAAGACCGTAGCTCTGGAAACACCATATATTTT. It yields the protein CASSKDRSSGNTIYF.

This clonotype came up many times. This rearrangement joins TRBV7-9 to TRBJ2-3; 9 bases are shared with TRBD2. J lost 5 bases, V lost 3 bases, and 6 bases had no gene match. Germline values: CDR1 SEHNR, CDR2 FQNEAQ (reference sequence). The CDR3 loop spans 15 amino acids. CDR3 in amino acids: CASSFGGGAEDTQYF. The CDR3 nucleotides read TGTGCCAGCAGCTTTGGCGGGGGGGCGGAAGATACGCAGTATTTT.

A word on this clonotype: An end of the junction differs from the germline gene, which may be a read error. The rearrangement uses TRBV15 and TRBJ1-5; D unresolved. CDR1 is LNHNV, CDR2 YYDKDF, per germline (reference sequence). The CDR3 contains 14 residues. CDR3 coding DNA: TGTGCCACCAGCAGAGATCTTTCCGCTCAGGCCCAGCATTTT. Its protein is CATSRDLSAQAQHF. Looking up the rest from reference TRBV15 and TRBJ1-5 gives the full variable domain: DAMVIQNPRYQVTQFGKPVTLSCSQTLNHNVMYWYQQKSSQAPKLLFHYYDKDFNNEADTPDNFQSRRPNTSFCFLDIRSPGLGDTAMYLCATSRDLSAQAQHFGDGTRLSIL.

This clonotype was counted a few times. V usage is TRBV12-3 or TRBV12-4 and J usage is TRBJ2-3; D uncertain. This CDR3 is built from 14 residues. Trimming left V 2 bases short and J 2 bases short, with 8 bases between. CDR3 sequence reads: CASSLKGPTDTQYF. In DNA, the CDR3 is TGTGCCAGCAGTTTAAAGGGCCCCACAGATACGCAGTATTTT.

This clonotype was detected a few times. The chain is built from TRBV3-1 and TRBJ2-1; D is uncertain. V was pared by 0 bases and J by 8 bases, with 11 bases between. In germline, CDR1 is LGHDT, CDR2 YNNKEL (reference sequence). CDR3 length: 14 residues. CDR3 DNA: TGTGCCAGCAGCCAAGATCTGCAGACTCATGAGCAGTTCTTC. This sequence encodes CASSQDLQTHEQFF.

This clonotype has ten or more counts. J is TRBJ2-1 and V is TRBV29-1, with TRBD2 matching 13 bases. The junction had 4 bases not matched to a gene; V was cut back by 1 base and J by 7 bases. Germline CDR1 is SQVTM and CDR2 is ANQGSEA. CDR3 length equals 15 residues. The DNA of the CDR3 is TGCAGCGTTGAAGCCCTGACTAGCGGGAGGAATGAGCAGTTCTTC. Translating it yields CSVEALTSGRNEQFF.

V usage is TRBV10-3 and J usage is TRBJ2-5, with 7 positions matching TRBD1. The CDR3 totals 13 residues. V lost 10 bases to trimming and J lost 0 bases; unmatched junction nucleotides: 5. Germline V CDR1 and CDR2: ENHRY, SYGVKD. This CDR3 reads CATGTANQETQYF. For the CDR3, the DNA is TGTGCCACCGGGACAGCCAACCAAGAGACCCAGTACTTC.

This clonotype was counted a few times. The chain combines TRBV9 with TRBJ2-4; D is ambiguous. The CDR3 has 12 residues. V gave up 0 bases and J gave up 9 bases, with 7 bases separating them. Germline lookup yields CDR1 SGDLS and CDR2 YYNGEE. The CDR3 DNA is TGTGCCAGCAGCGTAGAATCAGGCATTCAGTACTTC. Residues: CASSVESGIQYF.